This T cell receptor gamma chain emerged from a study of gamma delta lymphoproliferative disorders and STAT genes. By sample share, this clone is medium-sized. The receptor sequences were amplified from genomic DNA of peripheral blood mononuclear cells. V lost 0 bases and J lost 7; bases outside the gene matches: 6. From germline, CDR1 is VTNTFY and CDR2 YDVSTARD (reference sequence). The CDR3 runs 13 residues. TCRdb repeated clone calling on the multiplex PCR reads with CATT. Of approximately 790 gamma-chain clones listed, 9% to 15% are singletons. The sequenced material came from blood. This TCR derives from a human donor in good health. This sequence joins TRGV3 and TRGJ1 or TRGJ2. No J gene is reported in TCRdb; it was inferred here by comparing the DNA with germline. CDR3 bases: TGTGCCACCTGGGACAGGCAGTTCTATAAGAAACTCTTT. This translates into CATWDRQFYKKLF.